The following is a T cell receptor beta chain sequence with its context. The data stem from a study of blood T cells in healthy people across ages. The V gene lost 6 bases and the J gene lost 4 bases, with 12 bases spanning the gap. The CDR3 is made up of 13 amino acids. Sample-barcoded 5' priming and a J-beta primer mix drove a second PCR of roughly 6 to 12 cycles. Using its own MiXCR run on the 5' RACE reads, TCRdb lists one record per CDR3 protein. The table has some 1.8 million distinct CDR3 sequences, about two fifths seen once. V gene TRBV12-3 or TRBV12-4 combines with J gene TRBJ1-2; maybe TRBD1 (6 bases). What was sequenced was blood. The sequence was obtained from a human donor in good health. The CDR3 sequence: CASRTTGLYGYTF. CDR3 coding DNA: TGTGCCAGCAGGACAACAGGGCTCTATGGCTACACCTTC.